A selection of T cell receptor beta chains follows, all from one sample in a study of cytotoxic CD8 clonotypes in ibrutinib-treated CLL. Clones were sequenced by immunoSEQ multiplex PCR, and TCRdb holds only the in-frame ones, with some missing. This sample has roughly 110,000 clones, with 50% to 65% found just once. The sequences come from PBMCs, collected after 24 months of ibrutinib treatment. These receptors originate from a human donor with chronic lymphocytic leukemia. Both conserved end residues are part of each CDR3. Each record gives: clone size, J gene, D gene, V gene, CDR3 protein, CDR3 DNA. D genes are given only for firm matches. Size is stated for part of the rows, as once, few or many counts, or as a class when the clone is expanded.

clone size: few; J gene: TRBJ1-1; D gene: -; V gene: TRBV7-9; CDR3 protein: CASGSGTRDTEAFF; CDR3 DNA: TGTGCCAGCGGGTCGGGAACGAGGGACACTGAAGCTTTCTTT
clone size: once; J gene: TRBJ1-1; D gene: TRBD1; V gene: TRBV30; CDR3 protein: CAWRIRGDTEAFF; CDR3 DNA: TGTGCCTGGAGAATCAGGGGGGACACTGAAGCTTTCTTT
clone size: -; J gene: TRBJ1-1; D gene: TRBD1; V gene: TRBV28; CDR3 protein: CASSLDRARMNTEAFF; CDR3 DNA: TGTGCCAGCAGTTTGGACAGGGCGCGGATGAACACTGAAGCTTTCTTT
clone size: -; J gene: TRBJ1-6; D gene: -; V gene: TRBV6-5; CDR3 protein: CASSYTQGESPLHF; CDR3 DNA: TGTGCCAGCAGTTATACGCAGGGAGAGTCACCCCTCCACTTT
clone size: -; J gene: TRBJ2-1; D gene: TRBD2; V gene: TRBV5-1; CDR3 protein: CASSLGSGGYNEQFF; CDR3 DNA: TGCGCCAGCAGCTTGGGTAGCGGGGGCTACAATGAGCAGTTCTTC
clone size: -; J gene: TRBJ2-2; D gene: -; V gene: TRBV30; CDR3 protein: CAWFKPGELFF; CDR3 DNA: TGTGCCTGGTTCAAACCGGGGGAGCTGTTTTTT
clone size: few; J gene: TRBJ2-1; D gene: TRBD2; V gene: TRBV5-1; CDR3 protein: CASSPGTSGGDEQFF; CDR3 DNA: TGCGCCAGCAGCCCCGGGACTAGCGGGGGCGATGAGCAGTTCTTC
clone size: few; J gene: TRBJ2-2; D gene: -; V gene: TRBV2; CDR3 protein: CASIVGNTGELFF; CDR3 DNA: TGTGCCAGCATAGTAGGGAACACCGGGGAGCTGTTTTTT
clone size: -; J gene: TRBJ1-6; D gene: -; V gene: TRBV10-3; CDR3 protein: CAISELAPDNSPLHF; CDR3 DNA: TGTGCCATCAGTGAGCTGGCGCCGGATAATTCACCCCTCCACTTT
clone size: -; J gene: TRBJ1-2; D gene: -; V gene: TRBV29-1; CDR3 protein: CSVDNGEGGYTF; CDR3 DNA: TGCAGCGTTGACAACGGCGAGGGCGGCTACACCTTC
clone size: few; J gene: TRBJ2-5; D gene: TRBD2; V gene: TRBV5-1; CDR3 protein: CASSSGTSGETQYF; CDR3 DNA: TGCGCCAGCAGCTCAGGGACTAGTGGGGAGACCCAGTACTTC
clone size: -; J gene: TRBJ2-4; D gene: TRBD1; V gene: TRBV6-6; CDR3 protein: CASSYGQGIDIQYF; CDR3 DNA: TGTGCCAGCAGCTACGGACAGGGGATAGACATTCAGTACTTC
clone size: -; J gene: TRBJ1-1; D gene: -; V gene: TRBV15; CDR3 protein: CATSTLNTEAFF; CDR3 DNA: TGTGCCACCTCTACACTGAACACTGAAGCTTTCTTT
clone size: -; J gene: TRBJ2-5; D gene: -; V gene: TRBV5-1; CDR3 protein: CASSLNLGKQETQYF; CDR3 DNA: TGCGCCAGCAGCTTGAATCTTGGCAAACAAGAGACCCAGTACTTC
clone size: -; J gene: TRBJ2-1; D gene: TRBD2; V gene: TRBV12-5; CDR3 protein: CASGRGGSIYNEQFF; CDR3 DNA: TGTGCTAGTGGACGCGGGGGGTCAATATACAATGAGCAGTTCTTC
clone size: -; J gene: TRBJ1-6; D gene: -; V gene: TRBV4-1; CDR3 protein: CASSLGRYNSPLHF; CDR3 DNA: TGCGCCAGCAGCCTTGGTCGGTATAATTCACCCCTCCACTTT
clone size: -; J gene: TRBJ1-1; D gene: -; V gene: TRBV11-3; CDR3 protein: CASSLVGAGTEAFF; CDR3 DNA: TGTGCCAGCAGCTTAGTTGGGGCGGGCACTGAAGCTTTCTTT
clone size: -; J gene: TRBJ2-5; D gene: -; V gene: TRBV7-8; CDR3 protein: CASSPPGWGVETQYF; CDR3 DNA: TGTGCCAGCAGCCCGCCTGGGTGGGGGGTAGAGACCCAGTACTTC
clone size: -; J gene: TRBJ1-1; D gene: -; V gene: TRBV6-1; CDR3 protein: CASYEIRGTEAFF; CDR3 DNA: TGTGCCAGCTATGAGATACGGGGCACTGAAGCTTTCTTT
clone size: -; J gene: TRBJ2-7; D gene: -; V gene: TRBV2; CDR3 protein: CASSRGDSREQYF; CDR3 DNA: TGTGCCAGCAGTCGAGGGGACTCTAGGGAGCAGTACTTC
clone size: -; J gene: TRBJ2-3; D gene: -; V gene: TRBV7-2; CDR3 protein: CASSLGLGSSTDTQYF; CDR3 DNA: TGTGCCAGCAGCTTAGGGTTAGGTTCTAGCACAGATACGCAGTATTTT
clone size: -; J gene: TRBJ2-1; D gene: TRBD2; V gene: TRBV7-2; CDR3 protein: CASSASSGGAGEQFF; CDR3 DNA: TGTGCCAGCAGCGCTTCTAGCGGGGGGGCGGGCGAGCAGTTCTTC
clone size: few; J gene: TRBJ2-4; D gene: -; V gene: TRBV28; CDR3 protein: CASSFDSIAKNIQYF; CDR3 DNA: TGTGCCAGCAGTTTTGACAGTATAGCCAAAAACATTCAGTACTTC
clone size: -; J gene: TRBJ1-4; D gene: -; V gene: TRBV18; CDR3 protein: CASSPRGSTNEKLFF; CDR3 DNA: TGTGCCAGCTCACCACGGGGGTCAACTAATGAAAAACTGTTTTTT
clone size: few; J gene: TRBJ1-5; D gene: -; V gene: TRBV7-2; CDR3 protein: CASSLGGAGGQPQHF; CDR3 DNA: TGTGCCAGCAGCTTAGGGGGCGCGGGAGGTCAGCCCCAGCATTTT
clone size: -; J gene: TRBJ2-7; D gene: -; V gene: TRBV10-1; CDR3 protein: CASSSSGATPYEQYF; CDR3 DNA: TGCGCCAGCAGTAGCAGTGGGGCGACCCCCTACGAGCAGTACTTC
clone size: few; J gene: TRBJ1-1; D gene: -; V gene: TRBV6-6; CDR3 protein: CASTQRPPFEAFF; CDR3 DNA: TGTGCCAGCACCCAGAGACCGCCTTTTGAAGCTTTCTTT
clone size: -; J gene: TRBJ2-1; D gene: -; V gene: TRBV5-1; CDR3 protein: CASSTTDENPYNEQFF; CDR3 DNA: TGCGCCAGCAGCACGACAGACGAAAACCCCTACAATGAGCAGTTCTTC
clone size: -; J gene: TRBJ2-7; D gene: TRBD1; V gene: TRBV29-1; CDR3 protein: CSVEGQGYEQYF; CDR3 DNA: TGCAGCGTTGAAGGACAGGGATACGAGCAGTACTTC